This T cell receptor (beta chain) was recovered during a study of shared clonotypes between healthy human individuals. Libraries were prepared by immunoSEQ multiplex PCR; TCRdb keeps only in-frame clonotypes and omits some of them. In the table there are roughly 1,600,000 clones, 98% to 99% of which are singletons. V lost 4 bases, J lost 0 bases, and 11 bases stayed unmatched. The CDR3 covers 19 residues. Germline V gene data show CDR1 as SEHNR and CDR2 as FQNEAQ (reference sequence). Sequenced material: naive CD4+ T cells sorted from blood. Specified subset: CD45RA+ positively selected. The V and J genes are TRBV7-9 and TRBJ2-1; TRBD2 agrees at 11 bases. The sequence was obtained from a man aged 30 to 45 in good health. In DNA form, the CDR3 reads TGTGCCAGCAGCTACCCGGGACTAGCGGAGTCCCGCTCCTACAATGAGCAGTTCTTC. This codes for CASSYPGLAESRSYNEQFF.